The 6 T cell receptor beta chains in this list originate from one sample, sequenced in a study of T cell repertoires in cytomegalovirus infection. Using its own MiXCR run on the reads, TCRdb lists one record per CDR3 protein. The table lists almost 550,000 distinct CDR3 sequences, approximately 17% of them singletons, with around 25% in the top ten. What was sequenced was CD8+ T cells from PBMCs. The receptors were sampled from a human donor in good health (CMV status not recorded). Some clones in this sample may be carry-over from other donors' samples.

CDR3 region: CASSYVRTSLGYTF. Written as DNA, the CDR3 is TGTGCCAGCAGTTACGTCCGGACGTCTTTGGGCTACACCTTC. The chain links TRBV6-5 to TRBJ1-2; D is unclear. Looked up from germline, CDR1 is MNHEY and CDR2 is SVGAGI. The CDR3 is 14 amino acids. Trimming removed 2 bases at V and 8 bases at J, with 15 bases between.

There are many counts of this clonotype. This rearrangement joins TRBV15 to TRBJ1-4; TRBD1 aligns across 11 bases. Germline assignment: CDR1 LNHNV and CDR2 YYDKDF (reference sequence). The trim removed 0 bases at V and 7 bases at J, leaving 4 bases unmatched. The CDR3 extends over 16 amino acids. CDR3 protein: CATSREMGQGVEKLFF. CDR3 DNA: TGTGCCACCAGCAGAGAAATGGGACAGGGGGTTGAAAAACTGTTTTTT.

This clonotype occurred a few times. V is TRBV20-1 and J is TRBJ1-2, with 10 nucleotides matching TRBD1. With V trimmed by 3 bases and J by 5 bases, 12 bases remained unmatched. The CDR3 covers 16 residues. Per the germline V gene, CDR1 is DFQATT and CDR2 is SNEGSKA (reference sequence). The CDR3 loop is CSARGARDRGLYGYTF. The CDR3, as DNA: TGCAGTGCTAGGGGGGCCCGGGACAGGGGTCTTTATGGCTACACCTTC.

This clonotype was seen only a few times. The chain recombines TRBV5-4 with TRBJ2-7, with no clear D. Trimming removed 4 bases from V and 3 bases from J, with 20 bases in between. Germline CDR1 SGHNT, CDR2 YYREEE (reference sequence). This CDR3 has 16 residues. CDR3 sequence: CASSPGEGNVGYEQYF. The CDR3 nucleotides are TGTGCCAGCAGCCCCGGAGAAGGGAATGTGGGCTACGAGCAGTACTTC. The variable domain in full, with the rest retrieved from reference TRBV5-4 and TRBJ2-7, is ETGVTQSPTHLIKTRGQQVTLRCSSQSGHNTVSWYQQALGQGPQFIFQYYREEENGRGNFPPRFSGLQFPNYSSELNVNALELDDSALYLCASSPGEGNVGYEQYFGPGTRLTVT.

This clonotype was detected once. The V call is TRBV27, the J call TRBJ1-1; possible D gene TRBD1, 5 bases. Between the trimmed V and J ends, which lost 10 bases and 3 bases, there was a span of 12 bases. In germline, CDR1 is MNHEY, CDR2 SMNVEV (reference sequence). The CDR3 is 12 residues long. The CDR3 sequence is CATQTGDTEAFF. Written as DNA, the CDR3 is TGTGCCACCCAAACGGGGGACACTGAAGCTTTCTTT.

This clonotype was detected ten times or more. At one end the junction does not follow the germline gene, possibly because of a read error. The V call is TRBV7-7, the J call TRBJ2-1, with TRBD2 as a possible D gene (6 bases). CDR3 length: 15 amino acids. Per germline, CDR1 SSHAT and CDR2 FNYEAQ (reference sequence). DNA for the CDR3: TGTGCTAGCAGCGAAACCCAAGGAGGGCGGAATGAGCAGTTCTTC. Protein: CASSETQGGRNEQFF.